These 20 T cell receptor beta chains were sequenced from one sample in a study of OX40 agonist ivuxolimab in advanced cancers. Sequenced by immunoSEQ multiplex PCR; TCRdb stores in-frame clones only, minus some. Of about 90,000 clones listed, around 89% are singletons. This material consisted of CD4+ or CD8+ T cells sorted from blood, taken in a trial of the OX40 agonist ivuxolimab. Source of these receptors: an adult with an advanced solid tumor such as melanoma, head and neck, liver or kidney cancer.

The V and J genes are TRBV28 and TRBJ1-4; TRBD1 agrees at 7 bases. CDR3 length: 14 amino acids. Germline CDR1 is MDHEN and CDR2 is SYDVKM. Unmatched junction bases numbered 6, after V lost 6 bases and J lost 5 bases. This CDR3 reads CASSTGQPNEKLFF. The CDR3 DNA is TGTGCCAGCAGCACGGGACAGCCGAATGAAAAACTGTTTTTT.

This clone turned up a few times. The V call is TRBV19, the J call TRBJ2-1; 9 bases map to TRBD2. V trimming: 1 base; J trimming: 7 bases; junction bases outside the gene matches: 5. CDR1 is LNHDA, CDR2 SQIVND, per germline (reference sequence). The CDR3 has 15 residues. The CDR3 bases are TGTGCCAGTAGTATAGTAGCGGGAGTAAGGAATGAGCAGTTCTTC. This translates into CASSIVAGVRNEQFF.

The CDR3 bases are TGTGCCAGCAGCGTGCGGACTAGCGGGAGGGAAGGGGAGCTGTTTTTT. Encoded protein: CASSVRTSGREGELFF. The rearrangement uses TRBV9 and TRBJ2-2; 15 bases agree with TRBD2. The ends lost 2 bases at V and 8 bases at J; junction bases unmatched: 4. The germline V gene has CDR1 SGDLS and CDR2 YYNGEE. This CDR3 contains 16 residues.

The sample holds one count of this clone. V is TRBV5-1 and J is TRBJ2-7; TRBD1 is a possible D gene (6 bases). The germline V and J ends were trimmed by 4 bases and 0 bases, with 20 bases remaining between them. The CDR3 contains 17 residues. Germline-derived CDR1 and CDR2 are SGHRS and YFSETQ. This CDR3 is CASSGPQQGRSSYEQYF. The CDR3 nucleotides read TGCGCCAGCAGCGGTCCCCAACAGGGCAGGAGCTCCTACGAGCAGTACTTC.

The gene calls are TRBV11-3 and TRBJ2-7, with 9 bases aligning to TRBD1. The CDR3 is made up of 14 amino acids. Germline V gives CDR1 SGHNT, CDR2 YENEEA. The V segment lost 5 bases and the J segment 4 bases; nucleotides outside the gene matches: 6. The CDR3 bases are TGTGCCAGCAGCGTCACAGGGGGCATGTACGAGCAGTACTTC. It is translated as CASSVTGGMYEQYF. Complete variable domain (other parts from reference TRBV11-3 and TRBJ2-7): EAGVVQSPRYKIIEKKQPVAFWCNPISGHNTLYWYLQNLGQGPELLIRYENEEAVDDSQLPKDRFSAERLKGVDSTLKIQPAELGDSAVYLCASSVTGGMYEQYFGPGTRLTVT.

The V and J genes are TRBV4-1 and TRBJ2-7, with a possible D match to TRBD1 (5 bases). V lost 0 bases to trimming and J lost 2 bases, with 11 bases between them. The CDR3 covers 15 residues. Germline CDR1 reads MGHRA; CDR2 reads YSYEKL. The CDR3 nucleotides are TGCGCCAGCAGCCAAGATCGGGCAGGGACCTACGAGCAGTACTTC. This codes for CASSQDRAGTYEQYF.

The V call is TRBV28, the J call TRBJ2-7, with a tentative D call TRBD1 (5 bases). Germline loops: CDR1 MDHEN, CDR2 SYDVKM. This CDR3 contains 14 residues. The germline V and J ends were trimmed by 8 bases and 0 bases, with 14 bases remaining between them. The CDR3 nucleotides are TGTGCCAGCCGCACGCAGGGCACCTCCTACGAGCAGTACTTC. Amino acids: CASRTQGTSYEQYF.

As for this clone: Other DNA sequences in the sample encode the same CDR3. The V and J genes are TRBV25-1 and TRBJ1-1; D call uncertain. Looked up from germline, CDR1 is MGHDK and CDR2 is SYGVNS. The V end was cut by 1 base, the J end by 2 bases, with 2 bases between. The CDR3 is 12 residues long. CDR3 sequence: CASSESNTEAFF. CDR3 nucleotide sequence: TGTGCCAGCAGTGAATCCAACACTGAAGCTTTCTTT.

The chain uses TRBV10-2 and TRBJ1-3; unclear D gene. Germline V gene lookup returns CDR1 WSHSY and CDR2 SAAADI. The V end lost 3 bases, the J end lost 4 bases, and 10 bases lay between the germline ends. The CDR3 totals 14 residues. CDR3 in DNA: TGCGCCAGCAGTGATACGATTTTAGGAAACACCATATATTTT. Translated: CASSDTILGNTIYF.

CDR3 residues: CASSPTGASETQYF. CDR3 in DNA: TGTGCCAGCTCACCAACGGGGGCAAGTGAGACCCAGTACTTC. V is TRBV18 and J is TRBJ2-5; perhaps D is TRBD1 or TRBD2 (6 bases each). Trimming shortened V by 2 bases and J by 5 bases, and 12 bases separated the two germline ends. This CDR3 has 14 amino acids. The germline V gene encodes CDR1 KGHSH and CDR2 LQKENI.

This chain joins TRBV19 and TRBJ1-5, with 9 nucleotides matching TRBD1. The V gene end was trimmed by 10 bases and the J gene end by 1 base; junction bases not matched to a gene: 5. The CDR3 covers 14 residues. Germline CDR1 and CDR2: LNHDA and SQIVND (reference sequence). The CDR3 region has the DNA TGTGCCACGTCCGGGACAGGGAGCAATCAGCCCCAGCATTTT. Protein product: CATSGTGSNQPQHF.

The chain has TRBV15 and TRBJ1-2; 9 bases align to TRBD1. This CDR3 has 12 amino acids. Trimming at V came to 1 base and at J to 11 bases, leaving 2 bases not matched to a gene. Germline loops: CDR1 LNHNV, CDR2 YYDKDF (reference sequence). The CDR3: CATSRGDRDYTF. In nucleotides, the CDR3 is TGTGCCACCAGCAGAGGGGACAGGGATTACACCTTC.

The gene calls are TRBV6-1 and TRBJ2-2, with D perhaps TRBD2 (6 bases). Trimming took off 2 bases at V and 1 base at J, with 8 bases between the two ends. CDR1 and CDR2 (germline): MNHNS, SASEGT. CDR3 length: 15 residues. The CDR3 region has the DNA TGTGCCAGCAGTGAATTTAGCGGGAACACCGGGGAGCTGTTTTTT. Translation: CASSEFSGNTGELFF.

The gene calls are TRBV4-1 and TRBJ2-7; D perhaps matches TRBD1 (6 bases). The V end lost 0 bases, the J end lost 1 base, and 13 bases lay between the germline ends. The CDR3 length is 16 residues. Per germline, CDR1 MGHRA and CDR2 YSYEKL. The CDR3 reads CASSQDHPGVSYEQYF. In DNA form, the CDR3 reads TGCGCCAGCAGCCAAGATCATCCAGGGGTATCCTACGAGCAGTACTTC.

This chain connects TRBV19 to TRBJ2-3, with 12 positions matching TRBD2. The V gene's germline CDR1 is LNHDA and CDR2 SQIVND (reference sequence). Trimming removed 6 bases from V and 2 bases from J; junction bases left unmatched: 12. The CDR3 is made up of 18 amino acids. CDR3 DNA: TGTGCCAGTAGCCCAGACCTTGGACTAGCGGGGCTCACAGATACGCAGTATTTT. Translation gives CASSPDLGLAGLTDTQYF.

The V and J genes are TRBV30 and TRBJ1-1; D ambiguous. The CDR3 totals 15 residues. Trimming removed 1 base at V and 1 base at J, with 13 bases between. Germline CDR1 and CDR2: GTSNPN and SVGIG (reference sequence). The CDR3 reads CAWSAMGWGNTEAFF. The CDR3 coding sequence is TGTGCCTGGAGTGCAATGGGTTGGGGGAACACTGAAGCTTTCTTT.

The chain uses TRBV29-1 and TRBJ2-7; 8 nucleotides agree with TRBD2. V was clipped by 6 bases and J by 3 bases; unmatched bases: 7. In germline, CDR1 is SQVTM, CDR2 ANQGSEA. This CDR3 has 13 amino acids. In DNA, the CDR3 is TGCAGCGTCCTCGGGGGGGCTGACTACGAGCAGTACTTC. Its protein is CSVLGGADYEQYF.

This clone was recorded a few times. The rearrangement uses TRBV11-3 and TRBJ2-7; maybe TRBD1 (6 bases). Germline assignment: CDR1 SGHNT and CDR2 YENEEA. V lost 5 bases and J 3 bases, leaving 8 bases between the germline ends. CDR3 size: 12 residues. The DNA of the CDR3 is TGTGCCAGCAGCCCAGGGGTCTACGAGCAGTACTTC. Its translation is CASSPGVYEQYF.

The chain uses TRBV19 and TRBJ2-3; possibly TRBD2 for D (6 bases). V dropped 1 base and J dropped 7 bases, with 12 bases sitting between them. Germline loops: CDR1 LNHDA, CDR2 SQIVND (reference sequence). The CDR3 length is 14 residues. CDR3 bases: TGTGCCAGTAGTATAGCGGGGGATTGGAATACGCAGTATTTT. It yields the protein CASSIAGDWNTQYF.

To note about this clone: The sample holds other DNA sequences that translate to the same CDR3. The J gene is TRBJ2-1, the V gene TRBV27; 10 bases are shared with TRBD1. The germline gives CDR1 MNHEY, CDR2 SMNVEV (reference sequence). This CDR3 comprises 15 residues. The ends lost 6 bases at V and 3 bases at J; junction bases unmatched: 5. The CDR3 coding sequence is TGTGCCAGCAGCTCCGGGACAGGGGTCTACAATGAGCAGTTCTTC. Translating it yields CASSSGTGVYNEQFF.